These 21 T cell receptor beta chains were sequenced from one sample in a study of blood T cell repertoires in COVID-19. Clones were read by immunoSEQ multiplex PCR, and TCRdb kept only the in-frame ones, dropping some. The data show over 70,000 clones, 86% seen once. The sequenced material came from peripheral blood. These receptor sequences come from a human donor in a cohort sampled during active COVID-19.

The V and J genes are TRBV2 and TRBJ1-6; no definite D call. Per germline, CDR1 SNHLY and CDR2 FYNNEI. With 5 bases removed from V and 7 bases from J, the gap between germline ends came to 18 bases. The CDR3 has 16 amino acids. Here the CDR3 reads CASSLLVPTTNSPLHF. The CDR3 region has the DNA TGTGCCAGCAGTCTCCTCGTCCCAACTACAAATTCACCCCTCCACTTT.

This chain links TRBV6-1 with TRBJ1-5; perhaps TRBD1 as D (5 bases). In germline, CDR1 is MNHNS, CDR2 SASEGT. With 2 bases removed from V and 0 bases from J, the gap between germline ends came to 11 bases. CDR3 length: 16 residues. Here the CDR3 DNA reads TGTGCCAGCAGTGAATCGGCAGGGTTTAGCAATCAGCCCCAGCATTTT. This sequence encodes CASSESAGFSNQPQHF.

Here the CDR3 reads CAPRVGTGGYEQYF. As DNA, the CDR3 is TGTGCCCCGAGGGTAGGGACAGGGGGTTACGAGCAGTACTTC. This chain links TRBV19 with TRBJ2-7, with 11 bases matching TRBD1. This CDR3 is built from 14 residues. V lost 11 bases to trimming and J lost 4 bases; unmatched junction nucleotides: 10. The germline V gene encodes CDR1 LNHDA and CDR2 SQIVND (reference sequence).

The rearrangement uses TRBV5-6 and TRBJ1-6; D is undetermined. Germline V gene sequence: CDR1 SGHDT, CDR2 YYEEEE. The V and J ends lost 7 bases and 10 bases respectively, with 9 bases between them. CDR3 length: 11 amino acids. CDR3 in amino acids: CASGRESPLHF. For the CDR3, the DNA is TGTGCCAGCGGGAGAGAGTCACCCCTCCACTTT.

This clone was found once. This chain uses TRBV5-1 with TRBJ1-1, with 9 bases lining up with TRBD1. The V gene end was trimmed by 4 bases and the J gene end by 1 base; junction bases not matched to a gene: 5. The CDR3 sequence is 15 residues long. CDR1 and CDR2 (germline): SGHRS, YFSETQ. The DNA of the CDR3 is TGCGCCAGCAGCAACAGGGACAGGGCGAACACTGAAGCTTTCTTT. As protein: CASSNRDRANTEAFF.

CDR3 in DNA: TGTGCCAGCAGCCTGGGACAGGGGGCAGGGGAGACCCAGTACTTC. Protein product: CASSLGQGAGETQYF. The chain has TRBV7-3 and TRBJ2-5, with 12 bases that match TRBD1. The CDR3 consists of 15 residues. V gave up 5 bases and J gave up 5 bases; unmatched junction bases: 6. CDR1 SGHTA and CDR2 FQGTGA come from the germline V gene. Based on the CDR3 plus reference TRBV7-3 and TRBJ2-5, the full variable domain is GAGVSQTPSNKVTEKGKYVELRCDPISGHTALYWYRQSLGQGPEFLIYFQGTGAADDSGLPNDRFFAVRPEGSVSTLKIQRTERGDSAVYLCASSLGQGAGETQYFGPGTRLLVL.

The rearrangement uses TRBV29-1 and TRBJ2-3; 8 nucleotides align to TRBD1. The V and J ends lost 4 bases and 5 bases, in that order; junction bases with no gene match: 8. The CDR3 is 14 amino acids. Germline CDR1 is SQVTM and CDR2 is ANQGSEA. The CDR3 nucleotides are TGCAGCGTTGTCCAGGCAGGGGGCGTAGATACGCAGTATTTT. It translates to CSVVQAGGVDTQYF.

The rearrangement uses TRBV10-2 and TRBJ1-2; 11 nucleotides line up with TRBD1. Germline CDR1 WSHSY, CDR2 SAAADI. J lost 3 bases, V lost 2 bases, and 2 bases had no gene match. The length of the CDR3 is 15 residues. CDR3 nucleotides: TGCGCCAGCAGTGAGGGGACAGGGGGACACTATGGCTACACCTTC. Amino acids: CASSEGTGGHYGYTF.

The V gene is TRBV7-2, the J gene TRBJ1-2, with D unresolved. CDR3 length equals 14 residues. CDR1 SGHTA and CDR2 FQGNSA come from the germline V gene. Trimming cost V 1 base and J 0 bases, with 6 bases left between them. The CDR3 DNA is TGTGCCAGCAGCTTAGGTGGGCCTAACTATGGCTACACCTTC. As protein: CASSLGGPNYGYTF.

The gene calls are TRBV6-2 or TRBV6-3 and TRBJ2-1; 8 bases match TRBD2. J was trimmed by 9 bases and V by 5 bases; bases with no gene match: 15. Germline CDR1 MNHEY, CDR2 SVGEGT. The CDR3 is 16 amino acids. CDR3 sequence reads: CASSVAGGEGVSEQFF. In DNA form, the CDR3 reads TGTGCCAGCAGTGTTGCGGGAGGAGAAGGGGTCAGTGAGCAGTTCTTC.

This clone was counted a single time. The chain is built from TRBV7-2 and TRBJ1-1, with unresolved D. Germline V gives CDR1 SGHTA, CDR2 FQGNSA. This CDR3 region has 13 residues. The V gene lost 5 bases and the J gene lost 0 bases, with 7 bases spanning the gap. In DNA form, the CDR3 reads TGTGCCAGCAGCGCCCAGATGAACACTGAAGCTTTCTTT. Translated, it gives CASSAQMNTEAFF.

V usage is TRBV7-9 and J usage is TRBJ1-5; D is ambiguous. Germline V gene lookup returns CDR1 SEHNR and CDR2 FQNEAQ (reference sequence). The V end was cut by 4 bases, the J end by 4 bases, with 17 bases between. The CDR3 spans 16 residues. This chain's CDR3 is CASSSGPGIWNQPQHF. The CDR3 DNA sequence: TGTGCCAGCAGCTCCGGCCCGGGGATATGGAATCAGCCCCAGCATTTT.

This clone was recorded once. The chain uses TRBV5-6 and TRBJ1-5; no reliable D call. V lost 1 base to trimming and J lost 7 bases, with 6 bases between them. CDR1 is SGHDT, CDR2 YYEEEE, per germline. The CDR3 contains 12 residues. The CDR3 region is CASSLKQQPQHF. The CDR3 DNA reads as TGTGCCAGCAGCTTGAAACAACAGCCCCAGCATTTT.

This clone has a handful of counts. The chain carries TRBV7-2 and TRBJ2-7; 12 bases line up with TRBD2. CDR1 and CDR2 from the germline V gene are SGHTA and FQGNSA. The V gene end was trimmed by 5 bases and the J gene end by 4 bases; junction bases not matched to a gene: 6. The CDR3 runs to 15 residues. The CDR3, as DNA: TGTGCCAGCAGCACTAGCGGGGGGTCTAAATACGAGCAGTACTTC. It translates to CASSTSGGSKYEQYF. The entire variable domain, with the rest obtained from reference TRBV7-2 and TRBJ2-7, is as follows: GAGVSQSPSNKVTEKGKDVELRCDPISGHTALYWYRQSLGQGLEFLIYFQGNSAPDKSGLPSDRFSAERTGGSVSTLTIQRTQQEDSAVYLCASSTSGGSKYEQYFGPGTRLTVT.

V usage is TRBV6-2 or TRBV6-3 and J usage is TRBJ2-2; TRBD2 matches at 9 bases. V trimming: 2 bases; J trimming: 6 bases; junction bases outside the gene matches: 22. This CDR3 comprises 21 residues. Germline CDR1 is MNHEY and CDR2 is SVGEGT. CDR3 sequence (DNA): TGTGCCAGCAGTTACGTTTGGGGGTGGACCGGGACTAGCTTAATGCCCGGGGAGCTGTTTTTT. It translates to CASSYVWGWTGTSLMPGELFF.

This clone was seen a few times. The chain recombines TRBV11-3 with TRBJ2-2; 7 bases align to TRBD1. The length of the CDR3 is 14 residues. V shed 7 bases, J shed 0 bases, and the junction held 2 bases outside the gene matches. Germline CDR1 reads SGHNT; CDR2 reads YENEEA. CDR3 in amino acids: CASKGQTNTGELFF. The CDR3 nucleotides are TGTGCCAGCAAGGGACAGACGAACACCGGGGAGCTGTTTTTT. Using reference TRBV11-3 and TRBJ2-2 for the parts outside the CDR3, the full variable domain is EAGVVQSPRYKIIEKKQPVAFWCNPISGHNTLYWYLQNLGQGPELLIRYENEEAVDDSQLPKDRFSAERLKGVDSTLKIQPAELGDSAVYLCASKGQTNTGELFFGEGSRLTVL.

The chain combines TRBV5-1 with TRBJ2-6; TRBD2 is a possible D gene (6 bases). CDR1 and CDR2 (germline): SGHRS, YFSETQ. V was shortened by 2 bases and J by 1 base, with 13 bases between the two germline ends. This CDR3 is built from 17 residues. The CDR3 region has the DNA TGCGCCAGCAGCTTTCAAGGAGGGGTGTCTGGGGCCAACGTCCTGACTTTC. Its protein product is CASSFQGGVSGANVLTF.

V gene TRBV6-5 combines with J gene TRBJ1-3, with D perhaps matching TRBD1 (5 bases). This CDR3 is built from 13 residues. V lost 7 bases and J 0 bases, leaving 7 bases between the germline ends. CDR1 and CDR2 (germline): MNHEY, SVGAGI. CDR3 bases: TGTGCCAGCACGACAGCCTCTGGAAACACCATATATTTT. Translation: CASTTASGNTIYF.

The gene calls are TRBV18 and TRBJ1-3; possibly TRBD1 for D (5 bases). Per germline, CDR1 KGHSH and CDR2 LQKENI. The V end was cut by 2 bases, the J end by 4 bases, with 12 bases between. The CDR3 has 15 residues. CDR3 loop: CASSPSAGQGNTIYF. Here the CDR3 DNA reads TGTGCCAGCTCACCAAGCGCAGGGCAAGGAAACACCATATATTTT.

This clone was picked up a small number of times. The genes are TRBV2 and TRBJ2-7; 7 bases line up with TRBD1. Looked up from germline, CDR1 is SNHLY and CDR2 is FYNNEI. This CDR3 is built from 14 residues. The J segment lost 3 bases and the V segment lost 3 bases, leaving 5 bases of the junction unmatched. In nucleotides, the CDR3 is TGTGCCAGCAGTGATGGGGACAGTTTCTACGAGCAGTACTTC. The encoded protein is CASSDGDSFYEQYF.

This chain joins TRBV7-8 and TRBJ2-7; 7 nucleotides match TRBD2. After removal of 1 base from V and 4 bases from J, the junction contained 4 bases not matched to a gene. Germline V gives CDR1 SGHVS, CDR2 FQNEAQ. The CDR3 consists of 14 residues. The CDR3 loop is CASSLGRDYYEQYF. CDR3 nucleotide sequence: TGTGCCAGCAGCTTAGGAAGGGACTATTACGAGCAGTACTTC.